The entry below describes one T cell receptor (beta chain). No antigen is known for it. Compared with germline, one end of the junction differs, possibly owing to a read error. Donors were approximately 42 systemically healthy Caucasian individuals from Russia aged 6 to 90 years. Approximately 9.7 milliliters of peripheral blood were drawn from each donor into EDTA-treated Vacutainer tubes. Ficoll-Paque density-gradient centrifugation was used to isolate PBMCs, with at least 6 million per sample. Total RNA, at least 5 micrograms per sample, was extracted from PBMCs with Trizol reagent. For every donor, flow cytometry on a PBMC aliquot measured the percentage of naive CD45RAhigh/CD27high T cells. The CDR3, from cysteine to phenylalanine, totals 14 residues. Just CDR3 DNA is preserved here, 42 bases in frame from base 1. Reading the germline V gene (reference sequence) gives CDR1 PRHDT and CDR2 FYEKMQ.

Library construction relied on 5' RACE. The run used an Illumina HiSeq 2500. The second PCR ran for about 6 to 11 cycles and used a J-beta primer mix along with a sample-barcoded 5' primer. A template-switch 5' adaptor carrying 12 random nucleotides introduced a unique molecular identifier onto each TCR beta cDNA molecule. Each sample yielded at least 2.5 million CDR3-containing paired-end reads. The Mint cDNA synthesis kit, primed by a TRBC-specific oligonucleotide, was used to synthesize first-strand cDNA from all RNA. Following uracil-DNA glycosylase treatment, a first 18-cycle PCR with universal primers M1SS and BC2_uni_R was performed on all cDNA. Turning to the authors' computational methods: Normalization of each sample was performed by random selection of 1 million high-quality reads, each carrying a distinct molecular identifier. Reads with shared molecular identifiers were discarded instead of being binned into consensus sequences. CDR3 identification, clonotype clustering and error correction used MiTCR with a Q25 quality threshold and the strictest error-elimination algorithm. A nonparametric unseen species model with Euler transformation was used to estimate a lower bound on total TCR beta diversity. Starting from the raw public reads, TCRdb applied fastp trimming at Q25, assembled clones with MiXCR and retained in-frame beta chains. Rows are combined by CDR3 protein, so each entry shows the most common genes and DNA. The V and J calls follow TCRdb's processing rather than the paper's. In this sample the table shows under 2,000,000 distinct CDR3 sequences, about 50% of which occur a single time. The ten largest clones represent about 2.1% of the sample.

This sample is drawn from a study of blood T cells in healthy people across ages (dated by TCRdb to the mid-2010s). Study-level background: In model experiments, template switching captured roughly one uniquely barcoded TCR beta cDNA molecule for every two T cells. To track age-related changes in TCR beta repertoire diversity, the study relied on deep sequencing normalized with unique cDNA molecular identifiers. Four age groups were formed from the donors: young (average about 16 years), middle-aged (approximately 39), aged (around 68) and long-lived (roughly 88). To avoid experimental bias, donors of different ages were spread randomly across the sequencing lanes. For two donors (one aged 18 to 30 and one aged 80 or older), the study analyzed two additional independent replicas of 1 million unique cDNA reads from the same blood draw. Beyond this particular receptor, the publication reports: Observed TCR beta diversity per million T cells fell roughly linearly with age, and a significant reduction was already apparent by age approximately 40. Compared with the aged group, more naive CD4+ T cells, fewer expanded clones and increased TCR diversity were shown by the long-lived group, suggesting age selection. The CMV infection status of donors was not known, potentially confounding age-related changes in expanded clonotypes. The percentage of naive T cells measured by flow cytometry correlated strongly with observed TCR beta diversity. Total diversity estimates from one million sequenced T cells were considered lower bounds and underestimates. Bulk unsorted PBMC profiling prevented conclusive comparison of naive and antigen-experienced compartments.

This sequence originates from a woman aged 40 to 49 in good health. Sequencing was carried out using blood. The chain uses TRBV13 and TRBJ2-5; the central 7 bases match TRBD1. The DNA is as follows: TGTGTCAGCAGCTCTCGGACAGGCCAAGAGACCCAGTACTTC. It translates as CVSSSRTGQETQYF.